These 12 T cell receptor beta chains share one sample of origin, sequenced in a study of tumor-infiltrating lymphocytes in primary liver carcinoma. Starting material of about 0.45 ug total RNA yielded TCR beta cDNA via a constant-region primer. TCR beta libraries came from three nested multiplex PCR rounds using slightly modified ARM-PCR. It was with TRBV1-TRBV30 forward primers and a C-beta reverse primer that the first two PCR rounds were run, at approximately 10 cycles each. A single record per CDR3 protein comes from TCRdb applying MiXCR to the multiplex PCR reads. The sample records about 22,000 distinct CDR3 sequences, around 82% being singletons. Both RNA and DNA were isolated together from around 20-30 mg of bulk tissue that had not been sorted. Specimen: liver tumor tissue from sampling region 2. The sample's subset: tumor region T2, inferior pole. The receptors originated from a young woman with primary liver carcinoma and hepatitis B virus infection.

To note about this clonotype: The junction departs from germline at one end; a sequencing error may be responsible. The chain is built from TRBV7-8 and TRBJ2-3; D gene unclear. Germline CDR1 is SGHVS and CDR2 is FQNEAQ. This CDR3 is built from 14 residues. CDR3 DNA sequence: TGTGCCTGCAGGAAGGAGTTGGGCACGGATACGCAGTATTTT. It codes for CACRKELGTDTQYF. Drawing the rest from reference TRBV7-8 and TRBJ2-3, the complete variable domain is GAGVSQSPRYKVAKRGQDVALRCDPISGHVSLFWYQQALGQGPEFLTYFQNEAQLDKSGLPSDRFFAERPEGSVSTLKIQRTQQEDSAVYLCACRKELGTDTQYFGPGTRLTVL.

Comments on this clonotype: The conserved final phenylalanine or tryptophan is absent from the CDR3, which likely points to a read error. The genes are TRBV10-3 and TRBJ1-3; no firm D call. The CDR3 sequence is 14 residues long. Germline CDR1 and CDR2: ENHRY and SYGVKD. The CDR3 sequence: CAISESVSGNTIYL. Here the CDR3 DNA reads TGTGCCATAAGTGAGTCGGTTTCTGGAAACACCATATATTTA.

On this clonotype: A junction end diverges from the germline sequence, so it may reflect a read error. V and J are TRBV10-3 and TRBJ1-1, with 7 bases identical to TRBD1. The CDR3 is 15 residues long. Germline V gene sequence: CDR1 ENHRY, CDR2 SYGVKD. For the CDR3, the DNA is TGTGCCATCAGTGAGTCGACAGGGTTGTTGACTGTAGCTTTCTTT. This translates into CAISESTGLLTVAFF.

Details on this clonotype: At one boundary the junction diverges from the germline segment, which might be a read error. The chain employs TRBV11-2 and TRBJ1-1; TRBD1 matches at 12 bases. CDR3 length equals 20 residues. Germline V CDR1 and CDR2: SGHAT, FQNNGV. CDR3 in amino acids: CASSARDRGRKRSRNTEAFF. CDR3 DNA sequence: TGTGCCAGCAGCGCTCGGGACAGGGGGCGCAAGAGGTCGAGAAACACTGAAGCTTTCTTC.

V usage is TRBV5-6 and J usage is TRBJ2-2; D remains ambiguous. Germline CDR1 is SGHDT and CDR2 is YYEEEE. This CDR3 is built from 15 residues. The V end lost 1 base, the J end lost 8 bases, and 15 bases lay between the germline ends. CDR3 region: CASSLTHIVTGELFF. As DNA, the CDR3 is TGTGCCAGCAGCTTGACACACATAGTCACGGGGGAGCTGTTTTTT.

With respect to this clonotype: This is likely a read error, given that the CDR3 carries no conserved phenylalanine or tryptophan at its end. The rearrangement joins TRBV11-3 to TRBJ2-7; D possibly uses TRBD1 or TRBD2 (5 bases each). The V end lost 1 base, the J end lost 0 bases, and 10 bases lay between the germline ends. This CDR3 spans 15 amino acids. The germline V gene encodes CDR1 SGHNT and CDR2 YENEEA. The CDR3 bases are TGTGCCAGCAGCTTAGGCTGGGACCTCTCCTACGAGCAGTACATC. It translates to CASSLGWDLSYEQYI.

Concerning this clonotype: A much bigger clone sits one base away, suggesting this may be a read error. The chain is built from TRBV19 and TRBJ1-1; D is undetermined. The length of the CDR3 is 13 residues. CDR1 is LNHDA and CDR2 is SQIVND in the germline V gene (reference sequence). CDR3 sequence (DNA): TGTGCCAGTGGGATAACAGAGAACACTGGAGCTTTCTTT. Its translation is CASGITENTGAFF.

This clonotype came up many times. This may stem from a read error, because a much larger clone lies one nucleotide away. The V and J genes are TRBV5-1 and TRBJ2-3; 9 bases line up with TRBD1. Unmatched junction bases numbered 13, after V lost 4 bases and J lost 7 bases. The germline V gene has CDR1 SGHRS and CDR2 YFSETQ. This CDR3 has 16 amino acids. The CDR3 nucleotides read TGCGCCAGCAGCCCAGGGACAGGGATCAATTCAAATACGCAGTATTTT. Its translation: CASSPGTGINSNTQYF.

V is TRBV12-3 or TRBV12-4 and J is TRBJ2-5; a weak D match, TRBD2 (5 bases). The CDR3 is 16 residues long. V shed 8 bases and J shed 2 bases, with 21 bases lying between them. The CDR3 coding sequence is TGTGCCAGCTCTTTTCGTACAGAGGGAACACAAGAGACCCAGTACTTC. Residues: CASSFRTEGTQETQYF.

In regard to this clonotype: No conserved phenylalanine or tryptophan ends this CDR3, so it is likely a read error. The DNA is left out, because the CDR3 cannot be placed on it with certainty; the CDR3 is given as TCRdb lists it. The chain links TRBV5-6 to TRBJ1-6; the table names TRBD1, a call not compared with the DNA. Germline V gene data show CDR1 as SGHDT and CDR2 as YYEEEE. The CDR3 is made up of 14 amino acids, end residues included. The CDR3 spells CASSLVALGPPFHS.

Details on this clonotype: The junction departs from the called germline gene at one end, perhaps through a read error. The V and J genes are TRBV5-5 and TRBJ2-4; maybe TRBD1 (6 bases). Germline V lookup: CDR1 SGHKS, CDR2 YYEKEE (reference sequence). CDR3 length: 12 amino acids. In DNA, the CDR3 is TGTGCCAGTAACTCCCAGCCGGGACAACAGTATTTC. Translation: CASNSQPGQQYF.

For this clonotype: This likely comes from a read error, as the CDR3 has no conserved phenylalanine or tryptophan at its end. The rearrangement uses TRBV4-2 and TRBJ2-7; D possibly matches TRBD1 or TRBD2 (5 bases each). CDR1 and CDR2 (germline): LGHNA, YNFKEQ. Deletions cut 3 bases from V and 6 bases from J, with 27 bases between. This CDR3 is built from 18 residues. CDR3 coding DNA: TGTGCCAGCAGCCAGGAACACCTAGGACTGTGGGGACCGCGCGAGCAGTACCTC. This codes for CASSQEHLGLWGPREQYL.